The text below deals with one TCR beta chain. The data were taken from a study of cytomegalovirus exposure and HLA in healthy donors. Trimming stripped 0 bases from V and 5 bases from J, with 16 bases between. The germline V gene has CDR1 SGHTA and CDR2 FQGNSA. This CDR3 has 16 amino acids. In the PCR, 60 Vbeta and 13 Jbeta primers were used. Clones were sequenced by immunoSEQ multiplex PCR, and TCRdb holds only the in-frame ones, with some missing. This table holds under 150,000 clones, more than 75% found once. The rearrangement links TRBV7-2 to TRBJ1-1; TRBD1 might be the D (6 bases). The sequence was obtained from a man younger than 30 in good health and CMV-seronegative. Input material: PBMCs. The CDR3 region has the DNA TGTGCCAGCAGCTTAGCCCAGGGGACTAGAGGGACTGAAGCTTTCTTT. Its protein product is CASSLAQGTRGTEAFF. Full variable domain (outside the CDR3, taken from reference TRBV7-2 and TRBJ1-1): GAGVSQSPSNKVTEKGKDVELRCDPISGHTALYWYRQSLGQGLEFLIYFQGNSAPDKSGLPSDRFSAERTGGSVSTLTIQRTQQEDSAVYLCASSLAQGTRGTEAFFGQGTRLTVV.